A single sample gave rise to the 5 T cell receptor beta chains below, sequenced in a study of CXCR3-negative and CXCR3-positive naive CD8 T cells. Carrying UMI labels, the TRB cDNA libraries were prepared through 5' RACE. TCRdb re-called the 5' RACE reads and catalogs CDR3 proteins one per entry, DNA excluded. This sample's clone table lists 75,000 to 100,000 distinct CDR3 sequences. Sequencing used naive CXCR3- CD8+ T cells from blood. The subset is: CD45RO-CCR7+CD27+CD95- naive CD8+ T cells lacking CXCR3 (TNR3-). These receptors all stem from a human donor in good health. Some clones in this sample may be carry-over from other donors' samples.

This chain uses TRBV14 with TRBJ2-7; the TRBD2 assignment by TCRdb is unverifiable without DNA. The CDR3 has 14 residues. Germline V gives CDR1 SGHDN, CDR2 FVKESK. CDR3 in amino acids: CASSQASRGSEQYF.

V usage is TRBV9 and J usage is TRBJ2-3; there is no DNA to check the TCRdb D call of TRBD1. CDR3 size: 16 residues. The germline V gene has CDR1 SGDLS and CDR2 YYNGEE. CDR3 in amino acids: CASSPLRSGGTDTQYF. The whole variable domain, filled in from reference TRBV9 and TRBJ2-3, reads DSGVTQTPKHLITATGQRVTLRCSPRSGDLSVYWYQQSLDQGLQFLIQYYNGEERAKGNILERFSAQQFPDLHSELNLSSLELGDSALYFCASSPLRSGGTDTQYFGPGTRLTVL.

V is TRBV29-1 and J is TRBJ2-1; the TCRdb call, TRBD1, lacks DNA for checking. CDR3 length equals 15 residues. Germline V CDR1 and CDR2: SQVTM, ANQGSEA. CDR3 sequence reads: CSVLGGHSSYNEQFF.

This chain links TRBV28 with TRBJ2-7; the TRBD1 assignment by TCRdb is unverifiable without DNA. Germline V gene lookup returns CDR1 MDHEN and CDR2 SYDVKM. This CDR3 has 14 residues. CDR3 in amino acids: CASSPWGRPHEQYF.

This rearrangement joins TRBV20-1 to TRBJ2-7; TCRdb reports TRBD1, a call that lacks DNA to check it against. This CDR3 has 15 amino acids. Germline CDR1 DFQATT, CDR2 SNEGSKA (reference sequence). The CDR3 reads CSALLTGPEPYEQYF.